These 25 T cell receptor beta chains came from one sample sequenced in a study of shared clonotypes between healthy human individuals. The repertoire was sequenced with immunoSEQ multiplex PCR; TCRdb's copy has only in-frame clones and lacks some. The sample records 1,400,000 or so clones, approximately 98.5% being singletons. The sequenced sample was naive CD4+ T cells sorted from blood. The subset denotes: CD45RA+ positively selected. These receptors all stem from a man aged 30 to 39 in good health.

The V gene is TRBV29-1, the J gene TRBJ2-5; D remains unclear. The germline V gene encodes CDR1 SQVTM and CDR2 ANQGSEA. The CDR3 covers 14 residues. V lost 0 bases, J lost 5 bases, and 13 bases lay in between. CDR3 region: CSVEDLPRLETQYF. CDR3 DNA: TGCAGCGTTGAAGATCTCCCACGCCTGGAGACCCAGTACTTC.

The gene calls are TRBV25-1 and TRBJ2-5; 12 nucleotides match TRBD1. The CDR3 is 16 residues long. The trim removed 3 bases at V and 4 bases at J, leaving 6 bases unmatched. Germline assignment: CDR1 MGHDK and CDR2 SYGVNS. CDR3: CASSEGQGAVGETQYF. DNA for the CDR3: TGTGCCAGCAGTGAGGGACAGGGGGCCGTAGGAGAGACCCAGTACTTC.

The chain has TRBV9 and TRBJ2-7; 8 bases map to TRBD2. Germline V gives CDR1 SGDLS, CDR2 YYNGEE. With 0 bases clipped from V and 1 base from J, the junction kept 6 bases outside the gene matches. CDR3 length: 16 amino acids. The CDR3 nucleotides read TGTGCCAGCAGCGTAGGTAGCGCGGGGGGATCCTACGAGCAGTACTTC. This sequence encodes CASSVGSAGGSYEQYF.

The gene calls are TRBV9 and TRBJ2-5; TRBD1 matches at 8 bases. The germline gives CDR1 SGDLS, CDR2 YYNGEE. CDR3 length: 15 amino acids. The trim removed 3 bases at V and 1 base at J, leaving 5 bases unmatched. The CDR3 sequence: CASSGGQEIQETQYF. As DNA, the CDR3 is TGTGCCAGCAGCGGGGGACAGGAGATCCAAGAGACCCAGTACTTC.

The genes are TRBV18 and TRBJ1-1; D may be TRBD1 (5 bases). The CDR3 is 17 amino acids. The germline CDR1 and CDR2 sequences are KGHSH and LQKENI. Trimming stripped 0 bases from V and 2 bases from J, with 16 bases between. In nucleotides, the CDR3 is TGTGCCAGCTCACCACCGGGACCCCTTGGTGCAAACACTGAAGCTTTCTTT. Translating gives CASSPPGPLGANTEAFF.

The chain links TRBV27 to TRBJ2-7; D tentatively fits TRBD1 or TRBD2 (6 bases each). CDR1 and CDR2 from the germline V gene are MNHEY and SMNVEV (reference sequence). V lost 6 bases to trimming and J lost 0 bases, with 18 bases between them. CDR3 length equals 16 residues. The CDR3 loop is CASRGGPGQRSYEQYF. The CDR3 DNA is TGTGCCAGCAGGGGAGGCCCGGGACAACGCTCCTACGAGCAGTACTTC.

This clone was detected once. The rearrangement joins TRBV18 to TRBJ1-3; 8 nucleotides match TRBD1. V dropped 2 bases and J dropped 0; count of bases not matched to a gene: 3. This CDR3 contains 16 residues. Germline V gene sequence: CDR1 KGHSH, CDR2 LQKENI. The CDR3 DNA is TGTGCCAGCTCACCAGGGACAGGCCTCTCTGGAAACACCATATATTTT. This sequence encodes CASSPGTGLSGNTIYF.

This clone was counted once. The rearrangement uses TRBV19 and TRBJ2-7; the match to TRBD2 covers 9 bases. J was trimmed by 3 bases and V by 3 bases; bases with no gene match: 9. Germline values: CDR1 LNHDA, CDR2 SQIVND (reference sequence). CDR3 length: 16 residues. This CDR3 reads CASSMSWVAGVYEQYF. The DNA of the CDR3 is TGTGCCAGTAGTATGAGCTGGGTAGCGGGAGTCTACGAGCAGTACTTC.

As concerns this clone: At the DNA level, this CDR3 is encoded by other sequences in the same sample as well. The chain has TRBV10-3 and TRBJ1-3; D remains unclear. The germline V gene has CDR1 ENHRY and CDR2 SYGVKD. The ends were cut back, 0 bases at V and 4 bases at J, with 7 bases in the middle. The length of the CDR3 is 14 residues. Here the CDR3 DNA reads TGTGCCATCAGTGAGTCAACCTCCGGAAACACCATATATTTT. As protein: CAISESTSGNTIYF.

The chain carries TRBV7-9 and TRBJ1-1, with D uncertain. With 6 bases removed from V and 3 bases from J, the gap between germline ends came to 14 bases. The CDR3 is made up of 14 amino acids. CDR1 is SEHNR and CDR2 is FQNEAQ in the germline V gene (reference sequence). In nucleotides, the CDR3 is TGTGCCAGCAGGCCGCCTAGCCCTGACACTGAAGCTTTCTTT. Encoded protein: CASRPPSPDTEAFF.

The chain couples TRBV7-8 to TRBJ2-2; 10 bases are shared with TRBD2. The germline gives CDR1 SGHVS, CDR2 FQNEAQ. V dropped 2 bases and J dropped 2; count of bases not matched to a gene: 2. CDR3 size: 16 residues. In nucleotides, the CDR3 is TGTGCCAGCAGCTTAAGGACTAGCGGTAACACCGGGGAGCTGTTTTTT. This gives the protein CASSLRTSGNTGELFF.

J is TRBJ2-7 and V is TRBV25-1, with D possibly matching TRBD1 (5 bases). CDR1 MGHDK and CDR2 SYGVNS come from the germline V gene. This CDR3 region has 14 residues. Trimming took off 4 bases at V and 6 bases at J, with 16 bases between the two ends. CDR3 protein: CASSGKVRATEQYF. CDR3 sequence (DNA): TGTGCCAGCAGTGGAAAGGTCAGGGCTACCGAGCAGTACTTC.

The chain carries TRBV5-4 and TRBJ1-2, with 7 bases aligning to TRBD1. CDR1 SGHNT and CDR2 YYREEE come from the germline V gene (reference sequence). V lost 0 bases to trimming and J lost 5 bases; unmatched junction nucleotides: 7. CDR3 length equals 15 residues. The CDR3 bases are TGTGCCAGCAGCTTGGCGCTCCACAGGGGATATGGCTACACCTTC. Residues: CASSLALHRGYGYTF. Full variable domain (missing parts from reference TRBV5-4 and TRBJ1-2): ETGVTQSPTHLIKTRGQQVTLRCSSQSGHNTVSWYQQALGQGPQFIFQYYREEENGRGNFPPRFSGLQFPNYSSELNVNALELDDSALYLCASSLALHRGYGYTFGSGTRLTVV.

The chain uses TRBV7-3 and TRBJ2-1; D perhaps matches TRBD2 (5 bases). Trimming left V 1 base short and J 3 bases short, with 13 bases between. This CDR3 has 16 amino acids. From germline, CDR1 is SGHTA and CDR2 FQGTGA. The CDR3 sequence is CASSLNPGKGYNEQFF. The CDR3 bases are TGTGCCAGCAGCTTAAACCCGGGAAAGGGCTACAATGAGCAGTTCTTC. The whole variable domain, filled in from reference TRBV7-3 and TRBJ2-1, reads GAGVSQTPSNKVTEKGKYVELRCDPISGHTALYWYRQSLGQGPEFLIYFQGTGAADDSGLPNDRFFAVRPEGSVSTLKIQRTERGDSAVYLCASSLNPGKGYNEQFFGPGTRLTVL.

This chain's CDR3 is CASSRWGSSGSYEQYF. CDR3 DNA: TGTGCCAGCAGCCGCTGGGGGTCTAGCGGGAGTTACGAGCAGTACTTC. This chain joins TRBV5-5 and TRBJ2-7; 10 nucleotides line up with TRBD2. The junction had 11 bases not matched to a gene; V was cut back by 4 bases and J by 4 bases. Looked up from germline, CDR1 is SGHKS and CDR2 is YYEKEE (reference sequence). This CDR3 region has 16 residues.

The gene calls are TRBV6-6 and TRBJ1-4; D is unresolved. In germline, CDR1 is MNHNY, CDR2 SVGAGI (reference sequence). The CDR3 totals 16 residues. The V end was cut by 11 bases, the J end by 0 bases, with 19 bases between. CDR3 coding DNA: TGTGCCGCCAGCAGTACGGCCCGTGCAACTAATGAAAAACTGTTTTTT. Protein: CAASSTARATNEKLFF.

This chain uses TRBV18 with TRBJ2-1; D unclear. The V end was cut by 2 bases, the J end by 14 bases, with 13 bases between. Germline CDR1 is KGHSH and CDR2 is LQKENI. This CDR3 spans 12 amino acids. The CDR3 loop reads CASSPDPHLKFF. CDR3 DNA: TGTGCCAGCTCACCAGACCCCCACCTAAAGTTCTTC.

The chain has TRBV6-5 and TRBJ2-1; possible D gene TRBD2, 5 bases. V was shortened by 4 bases and J by 8 bases, with 12 bases between the two germline ends. Germline values: CDR1 MNHEY, CDR2 SVGAGI. CDR3 size: 13 residues. CDR3 loop: CASSFWTGDEQFF. DNA for the CDR3: TGTGCCAGCAGTTTTTGGACCGGGGATGAGCAGTTCTTC.

This rearrangement joins TRBV7-2 to TRBJ1-2; D is possibly TRBD1 (6 bases). V lost 5 bases, J lost 11 bases, and 33 bases lay in between. Germline CDR1 SGHTA, CDR2 FQGNSA. This CDR3 region has 18 residues. Here the CDR3 DNA reads TGTGCCAGCAGCCCTAGGGACCGACAGGTCTCAGTATGGGTTACATACACCTTC. Translation: CASSPRDRQVSVWVTYTF.

The CDR3 DNA is TGCGCCAGCAGCCCGGGCCGGGGCCAAGAGACCCAGTACTTC. Encoded protein: CASSPGRGQETQYF. The V gene is TRBV5-1, the J gene TRBJ2-5; perhaps TRBD2 as D (5 bases). Deletions cut 4 bases from V and 1 base from J, with 11 bases between. The CDR3 contains 14 residues. Germline V CDR1 and CDR2: SGHRS, YFSETQ. The complete variable domain, with remaining parts taken from reference TRBV5-1 and TRBJ2-5, reads KAGVTQTPRYLIKTRGQQVTLSCSPISGHRSVSWYQQTPGQGLQFLFEYFSETQRNKGNFPGRFSGRQFSNSRSEMNVSTLELGDSALYLCASSPGRGQETQYFGPGTRLLVL.

This rearrangement joins TRBV2 to TRBJ2-1, with D unclear. Germline assignment: CDR1 SNHLY and CDR2 FYNNEI. The V end was cut by 5 bases, the J end by 6 bases, with 8 bases between. The CDR3 sequence is 12 residues long. For the CDR3, the DNA is TGTGCCAGCAGTACCCTCTCCAATGAGCAGTTCTTC. It is translated as CASSTLSNEQFF.

The CDR3 nucleotides are TGTGCCAGCAGCAGGGTACGAGACTACGAGCAGTACTTC. This translates into CASSRVRDYEQYF. This chain links TRBV7-2 with TRBJ2-7; D uncertain. The CDR3 is made up of 13 amino acids. The germline gives CDR1 SGHTA, CDR2 FQGNSA. The V end was cut by 5 bases, the J end by 3 bases, with 11 bases between.

This chain's CDR3 is CASSSRTGLGYEQYF. For the CDR3, the DNA is TGTGCCAGCAGCTCCCGGACAGGGTTGGGCTACGAGCAGTACTTC. The chain employs TRBV7-9 and TRBJ2-7, with TRBD1 matching over 8 bases. Trimming at V came to 4 bases and at J to 3 bases, leaving 8 bases not matched to a gene. Looked up from germline, CDR1 is SEHNR and CDR2 is FQNEAQ (reference sequence). This CDR3 contains 15 residues. Full variable domain (remainder filled in from reference TRBV7-9 and TRBJ2-7): DTGVSQNPRHKITKRGQNVTFRCDPISEHNRLYWYRQTLGQGPEFLTYFQNEAQLEKSRLLSDRFSAERPKGSFSTLEIQRTEQGDSAMYLCASSSRTGLGYEQYFGPGTRLTVT.

This rearrangement joins TRBV7-3 to TRBJ2-7; TRBD1 might be the D (6 bases). Per the germline V gene, CDR1 is SGHTA and CDR2 is FQGTGA. This CDR3 contains 14 residues. Trimming left V 6 bases short and J 0 bases short, with 12 bases between. In DNA, the CDR3 is TGTGCCAGCAGGTCACAGGGTTACTCCTACGAGCAGTACTTC. As protein: CASRSQGYSYEQYF.

Comment on this clone: Other DNA sequences from this sample encode an identical CDR3 as well. This chain joins TRBV11-1 and TRBJ1-1; unclear D gene. Per germline, CDR1 SGHAT and CDR2 FQDESV (reference sequence). Trimming pared 1 base from V and 1 base from J, leaving 4 bases between. The CDR3 covers 13 residues. DNA of the CDR3: TGTGCCAGCAGCTTAGGAGGGAACACTGAAGCTTTCTTT. Translating gives CASSLGGNTEAFF.